This T cell receptor beta chain was found in a study of cytomegalovirus exposure and HLA in healthy donors. Study overall: Inside one of the first data releases sat tens of millions of unique TCRs taken from HLA-typed donors.

This CDR3 has 13 amino acids. V was trimmed by 6 bases and J by 5 bases, leaving 10 bases between them. CDR1 and CDR2 from the germline V gene are SGHTA and FQGNSA. Whole-study findings and limits: Specificity of a few CMV-associated chains for CMV antigens was verified in vitro. Sequencing artifact likely explains a cluster of highly shared sequence variants. In a later analysis, across HLA loci, associated TCR counts were highest for DRB1, lowest for HLA-C.

It was with 60 Vbeta and 13 Jbeta primers that the PCR ran. Sequenced by immunoSEQ multiplex PCR; TCRdb stores in-frame clones only, minus some. The data show around 100,000 clones, with 70% to 80% seen just once and more than 4.5% held by the top ten. Of note for this clone: As yet, its antigen is unknown.

The chain couples TRBV7-2 to TRBJ2-2; possibly TRBD2 for D (5 bases). The sample consisted of PBMCs. The TCR was taken from a female donor in good health and CMV-seropositive. CDR3: CASSTRRTGELFF. Here the CDR3 DNA reads TGTGCCAGCAGTACTAGGCGGACCGGGGAGCTGTTTTTT.